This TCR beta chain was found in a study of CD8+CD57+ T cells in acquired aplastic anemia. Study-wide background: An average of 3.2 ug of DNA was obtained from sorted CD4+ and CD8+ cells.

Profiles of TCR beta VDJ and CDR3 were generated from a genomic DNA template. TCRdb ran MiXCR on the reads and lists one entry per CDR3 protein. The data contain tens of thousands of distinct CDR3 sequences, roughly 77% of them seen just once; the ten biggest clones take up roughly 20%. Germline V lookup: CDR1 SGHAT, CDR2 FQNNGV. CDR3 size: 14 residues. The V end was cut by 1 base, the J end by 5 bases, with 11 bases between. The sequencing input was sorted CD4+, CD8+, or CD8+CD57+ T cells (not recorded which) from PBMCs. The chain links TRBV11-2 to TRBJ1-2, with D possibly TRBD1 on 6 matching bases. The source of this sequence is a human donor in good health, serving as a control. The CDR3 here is CASSLVRTAYGYTF. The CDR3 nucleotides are TGTGCCAGCAGCTTAGTAAGGACAGCGTATGGCTACACCTTC. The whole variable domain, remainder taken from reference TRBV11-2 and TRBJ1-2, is EAGVAQSPRYKIIEKRQSVAFWCNPISGHATLYWYQQILGQGPKLLIQFQNNGVVDDSQLPKDRFSAERLKGVDSTLKIQPAKLEDSAVYLCASSLVRTAYGYTFGSGTRLTVV.